Listed below are T cell receptor beta chains from one sample, sequenced in a study of cytomegalovirus exposure and HLA in healthy donors. This table comes from immunoSEQ multiplex PCR, and its TCRdb copy is limited to in-frame clones, with some not included. The sample shows 120,000 or so clones, around 72% of them seen only once. Sequenced sample: PBMCs. These receptor sequences come from a woman in her forties or fifties in good health and CMV-seropositive. The CDR3 runs from the conserved cysteine through the conserved F or W. Fields, in order: clone size, J gene, V gene, D gene, CDR3 DNA, CDR3 protein. The D gene is left open where the match is weak. Only part of the rows carry a size: once, few, many, or a class if the clone is expanded.

size: -
J: TRBJ2-7
V: TRBV30
D: TRBD2
DNA: TGTGCCTGGAGTCTGGGGACTAGCGGTTACGAGCAGTACTTC
CDR3: CAWSLGTSGYEQYF

size: -
J: TRBJ2-1
V: TRBV7-9
D: TRBD2
DNA: TGTGCCAGCAGCACGACTAGCGGGATTACCTACAATGAGCAGTTCTTC
CDR3: CASSTTSGITYNEQFF

size: -
J: TRBJ2-7
V: TRBV9
D: -
DNA: TGTGCCAGCAGCGTCACGGGAGTTTCGTCCGAGCAGTACTTC
CDR3: CASSVTGVSSEQYF

size: -
J: TRBJ2-1
V: TRBV27
D: -
DNA: TGTGCCAGCAGTTTATACCTCGAGGGTGAAAGCCATGAGCAGTTCTTC
CDR3: CASSLYLEGESHEQFF

size: -
J: TRBJ1-4
V: TRBV7-7
D: TRBD1
DNA: TGTGCTAGCAGCCAGACAGGGGCGGCTAATGAAAAACTGTTTTTT
CDR3: CASSQTGAANEKLFF

size: -
J: TRBJ1-5
V: TRBV18
D: -
DNA: TGTGCCAGCTCACCTGCGGGGTTATATAGCAATCAGCCCCAGCATTTT
CDR3: CASSPAGLYSNQPQHF

size: once
J: TRBJ1-2
V: TRBV29-1
D: TRBD1
DNA: TGCAGCGTACTTTGGGGACAGGGGCGTGCTGGCTACACCTTC
CDR3: CSVLWGQGRAGYTF

size: -
J: TRBJ1-2
V: TRBV5-4
D: -
DNA: TGTGCCAGCAGCTTGGGAGGGTTAGGGAAGGATGGCTACACCTTC
CDR3: CASSLGGLGKDGYTF

size: -
J: TRBJ2-1
V: TRBV2
D: -
DNA: TGTGCCGGGGGGGCGGGGAGCCCAGGGGAGCAGTTCTTC
CDR3: CAGGAGSPGEQFF

size: -
J: TRBJ1-2
V: TRBV30
D: -
DNA: TGTGCCTGGAGTCCGGGTACGGGGAGGTATGGCTACACCTTC
CDR3: CAWSPGTGRYGYTF

size: few
J: TRBJ2-1
V: TRBV5-1
D: TRBD2
DNA: TGCGCCAGCAGCTTGACTAGCGGGAATGAGCAGTTCTTC
CDR3: CASSLTSGNEQFF

size: -
J: TRBJ2-3
V: TRBV7-3
D: -
DNA: TGTGCCAGCAAACCGGGCGGGAGCACAGATACGCAGTATTTT
CDR3: CASKPGGSTDTQYF

size: -
J: TRBJ2-2
V: TRBV4-2
D: -
DNA: TGTGCCAGCATCGGAGGGGGGGAGCTGTTTTTT
CDR3: CASIGGGELFF

size: -
J: TRBJ2-4
V: TRBV7-2
D: TRBD2
DNA: TGTGCCAGCAGCTTAGCGCTAGCGGGAGCCAAAAACATTCAGTACTTC
CDR3: CASSLALAGAKNIQYF

size: -
J: TRBJ1-1
V: TRBV10-3
D: -
DNA: TGTGCCATCAGTGATCTAACAGGGCATGAGGGAACTGAAGCTTTCTTT
CDR3: CAISDLTGHEGTEAFF

size: few
J: TRBJ1-3
V: TRBV7-2
D: TRBD1
DNA: TGTGCCAGCAGCTTAGCACAGGGGATGAGAAACACCATATATTTT
CDR3: CASSLAQGMRNTIYF

size: -
J: TRBJ1-1
V: TRBV7-3
D: -
DNA: TGTGCCAGCAGCTTAATGGGGCTGAACACTGAAGCTTTCTTT
CDR3: CASSLMGLNTEAFF

size: -
J: TRBJ1-6
V: TRBV4-1
D: -
DNA: TGCGCCAGCAGTTTCACAGGGTTCGTCCGTTCACCCCTCCACTTT
CDR3: CASSFTGFVRSPLHF

size: -
J: TRBJ1-1
V: TRBV19
D: -
DNA: TGTGCCAGTAGTTCCCGCCTTATTGACAGCCTGAACACTGAAGCTTTCTTT
CDR3: CASSSRLIDSLNTEAFF

size: -
J: TRBJ2-2
V: TRBV6-6
D: -
DNA: TGTGCCAGCAGACTCAACAGGGCCCCGAACACCGGGGAGCTGTTTTTT
CDR3: CASRLNRAPNTGELFF

size: few
J: TRBJ1-2
V: TRBV7-9
D: TRBD1
DNA: TGTGCCAGCAGCTCCACAGGGGGCGTCTATGGCTACACCTTC
CDR3: CASSSTGGVYGYTF

size: -
J: TRBJ1-3
V: TRBV5-4
D: TRBD1
DNA: TGTGCCAGCAGCCGGACAGGTACTGACTCTGGAAACACCATATATTTT
CDR3: CASSRTGTDSGNTIYF

size: -
J: TRBJ2-3
V: TRBV5-1
D: TRBD2
DNA: TGCGCCAGCAGCACGACTAGCGGGCCGGATACGCAGTATTTT
CDR3: CASSTTSGPDTQYF

size: few
J: TRBJ1-1
V: TRBV6-5
D: -
DNA: TGTGCCAGCAGCCCCTTTGGGCTGAACACTGAAGCTTTCTTT
CDR3: CASSPFGLNTEAFF

size: -
J: TRBJ2-7
V: TRBV4-3
D: -
DNA: TGCGCCAACAGCCAAGAATCGGGGAACTCCTACGAGCAGTACTTC
CDR3: CANSQESGNSYEQYF

size: -
J: TRBJ2-7
V: TRBV25-1
D: TRBD2
DNA: TGTGCCAGCGGGTCGGGGGGGGCGAAAGAGCAGTACTTC
CDR3: CASGSGGAKEQYF

size: -
J: TRBJ2-7
V: TRBV9
D: TRBD1
DNA: TGTGCCAGCAGCATAGCCCAGGGGGCGGTCTACGAGCAGTACTTC
CDR3: CASSIAQGAVYEQYF

size: -
J: TRBJ2-1
V: TRBV13
D: TRBD1
DNA: TGTGCCAGCAGTAGACAGGGGGCGGGCTACAATGAGCAGTTCTTC
CDR3: CASSRQGAGYNEQFF

size: -
J: TRBJ1-5
V: TRBV6-1
D: -
DNA: TGTGCCAGCGAGGACACTGGTGGGCCCCAGCATTTT
CDR3: CASEDTGGPQHF

size: -
J: TRBJ2-2
V: TRBV4-3
D: -
DNA: TGCGCCAGCAGCCAAGATTTCGCCGTGGGCGTGGCCGGGGAGCCGTTTTTT
CDR3: CASSQDFAVGVAGEPFF

size: -
J: TRBJ1-1
V: TRBV27
D: TRBD1
DNA: TGTGCCAGCAGTTACCGGGACAGGGCTCGGGCCACTGAAGCTTTCTTT
CDR3: CASSYRDRARATEAFF

size: -
J: TRBJ1-1
V: TRBV21-1
D: -
DNA: TGTGCCAGCAGCAAAGGGTGTCTAATGAACACTGAAGCTTTCTTT
CDR3: CASSKGCLMNTEAFF

size: -
J: TRBJ2-1
V: TRBV10-3
D: TRBD1
DNA: TGTGCCATCAGTTTACGCGGGACAGGGGACAATGAGCAGTTCTTC
CDR3: CAISLRGTGDNEQFF

size: -
J: TRBJ1-1
V: TRBV9
D: -
DNA: TGTGCCAGCGGCCTAGGTCCTCCCTCCAGCACTGAAGCTTTCTTT
CDR3: CASGLGPPSSTEAFF

size: -
J: TRBJ2-7
V: TRBV27
D: TRBD2
DNA: TGTGCCAGCAGTTTCCCTACCCCTCAGCGGGGGGTATCCTACGAGCAGTACTTC
CDR3: CASSFPTPQRGVSYEQYF

size: -
J: TRBJ2-7
V: TRBV6-5
D: TRBD2
DNA: TGTGCCAGCACCAAGGGACTAGCGGGGTCCTACGAGCAGTACTTC
CDR3: CASTKGLAGSYEQYF

size: -
J: TRBJ2-5
V: TRBV6-5
D: TRBD2
DNA: TGTGCCAGCAGTTACTCCCCAGCGGGGGAGACCCAGTACTTC
CDR3: CASSYSPAGETQYF

size: -
J: TRBJ2-5
V: TRBV27
D: -
DNA: TGTGCCAGCAGTTTCGGGGGGCGCAGTCAAGAGACCCAGTACTTC
CDR3: CASSFGGRSQETQYF

size: few
J: TRBJ2-7
V: TRBV21-1
D: -
DNA: TGTGCCAGCAGCACCTCCCCGGGACAACCATACGAGCAGTACTTC
CDR3: CASSTSPGQPYEQYF

size: -
J: TRBJ1-1
V: TRBV30
D: -
DNA: TGTGCCTGGAGCCCGGGACTCTCGAAGGTGGCTTTCTTT
CDR3: CAWSPGLSKVAFF

size: -
J: TRBJ2-7
V: TRBV6-5
D: TRBD1
DNA: TGTGCCAGCGCCACTCTCAGGGACAGGGGCAGCGAGCAGTACTTC
CDR3: CASATLRDRGSEQYF